This T cell receptor beta chain was retrieved from a study (dated by TCRdb to 2013 to 2016). Turning to the overall study: The study tested whether tumor-infiltrating Tregs in breast cancer are recruited from blood Tregs or converted in situ from other CD4+ T cell subsets.

This clonotype was observed a handful of times. Its antigen has not been determined. Per-base quality was not reported, and no clone a single base away is much larger than it. Tregs were isolated as CD4+CD25+CD127-/low cells. Tregs, naive and memory CD4+ T cells from tumor, blood and ipsilateral draining lymph nodes of five breast cancer patients underwent full-length TCR alpha and beta sequencing. Tumor tissue and lymph nodes from ipsilateral axillary dissection were perfused with PBS, minced and digested with collagenase I and hyaluronidase. FACS confirmed that the sorted cell populations were more than 90% pure. The research as a whole found: Validation in the larger cohort was restricted to a single TCR beta V-J rearrangement rather than whole repertoires. The greatest overlap of tumor-infiltrating Treg TCR alpha and beta sequences was with tumor naive CD4+ T cells, followed next by blood naive CD4+ T cells. The TCR gene usage of tumor memory CD4+ T cells clustered together with blood and lymph node memory CD4+ cells and with lymph node naive CD4+ cells.

V lost 3 bases and J lost 4 bases; the stretch between them is 14 bases long. The germline V gene encodes CDR1 SGHRS and CDR2 YFSETQ. The CDR3 spans 15 residues, from the cysteine through the phenylalanine. Of the read, only the CDR3 DNA is kept; its 45 bases are in frame from base 1. Full-length TCR variable regions were amplified by 5' RACE PCR using constant-region reverse primers, and then by semi-nested PCR using Nested Universal Primer A. Using the ReliaPrep RNA Cell Miniprep System, total RNA was extracted, and the SMARTer RACE 5'/3' Kit was then used to reverse transcribe the RNA into 5'RACE-ready cDNA. An Illumina MiSeq was used to sequence the full-length TCR alpha and beta libraries, which had been barcoded with multiplex adaptors. Turning to the authors' computational methods: For each of nine subset-tissue groups, sequencing data from the five patients were pooled, and the groups were then compared using unsupervised clustering of TCR gene usage. Repertoire similarity was calculated with the Morisita-Horn index, weighting shared sequences by their contribution to each repertoire. TCRdb itself trimmed the public reads at Q25 with fastp, ran MiXCR and retained productive beta chains. Merged by CDR3 protein, the rows form single entries marked with the most common genes and DNA. The V and J calls follow TCRdb's processing rather than the paper's. Within this sample are 62,000 or so distinct CDR3 sequences, with 26% of them counted one time only. The top ten clones comprise 2% to 2.5% of the sample.

In this chain, TRBV5-1 is recombined with TRBJ2-1; the D call is possibly TRBD1 or TRBD2, each sharing 6 bases. Sequencing was carried out using tumor-infiltrating Tregs sorted from the breast tumor. The receptor comes from a female donor with breast cancer. The CDR3 protein is CASSSPEGGYNEQFF. DNA sequence: TGCGCCAGCAGCTCGCCCGAGGGGGGATACAATGAGCAGTTCTTC.